The 15 T cell receptor beta chains given below trace back to one sample, sequenced in a study of T cells in Graves' hyperthyroidism and ophthalmopathy. TCR beta CDR3 regions were amplified from RNA transcripts. Researchers ran a first-round RT-PCR on the TCR CDR3 using the HTBI primer set. TCRdb re-called the multiplex PCR reads through MiXCR, storing one row per CDR3 protein. There are hundreds of thousands of distinct CDR3 sequences in the sample; about 16% occur only once, and 3% to 4.5% lies in the top ten. The specimen was blood. The origin of the receptors is a woman aged 25-40 years with Graves' hyperthyroidism.

The chain is built from TRBV5-1 and TRBJ1-4; no clear D. The CDR3 has 16 amino acids. V shed 0 bases and J shed 5 bases, with 14 bases lying between them. Germline V gene data show CDR1 as SGHRS and CDR2 as YFSETQ. The CDR3 reads CASSLETANNNEKLFF. The CDR3, as DNA: TGCGCCAGCAGCTTGGAAACAGCCAACAACAATGAAAAACTGTTTTTT. The full variable domain, its missing parts supplied by reference TRBV5-1 and TRBJ1-4, is KAGVTQTPRYLIKTRGQQVTLSCSPISGHRSVSWYQQTPGQGLQFLFEYFSETQRNKGNFPGRFSGRQFSNSRSEMNVSTLELGDSALYLCASSLETANNNEKLFFGSGTQLSVL.

This clonotype was detected ten times or more. At one end, the junction sequence differs from germline, possibly due to a read error. The chain employs TRBV7-9 and TRBJ2-1; 11 nucleotides line up with TRBD2. Germline V lookup: CDR1 SEHNR, CDR2 FQNEAQ (reference sequence). CDR3 length equals 16 residues. The CDR3: CASSLAISGRGNEQFF. In DNA form, the CDR3 reads TGCGCCAGCAGCTTGGCCATTAGCGGGAGGGGCAATGAGCAGTTCTTC.

The chain carries TRBV29-1 and TRBJ2-5; D unresolved. Trimming stripped 6 bases from V and 0 bases from J, with 14 bases between. The CDR3 runs 14 residues. From germline, CDR1 is SQVTM and CDR2 ANQGSEA. In DNA, the CDR3 is TGCAGCGTGACACCTGGACGGTACCAAGAGACCCAGTACTTC. Amino acids: CSVTPGRYQETQYF.

This clonotype was seen repeatedly, ten times or more. The CDR3 region has the DNA TGTGCCAGCAGCTTAGTTTCGACAGACACAGATACGCAGTATTTT. It yields the protein CASSLVSTDTDTQYF. This chain connects TRBV7-3 to TRBJ2-3; D perhaps matches TRBD1 (5 bases). Germline lookup yields CDR1 SGHTA and CDR2 FQGTGA. The CDR3 is 15 residues long. V was shortened by 2 bases and J by 2 bases, with 11 bases between the two germline ends. Together with reference TRBV7-3 and TRBJ2-3, the CDR3 gives the full variable domain: GAGVSQTPSNKVTEKGKYVELRCDPISGHTALYWYRQSLGQGPEFLIYFQGTGAADDSGLPNDRFFAVRPEGSVSTLKIQRTERGDSAVYLCASSLVSTDTDTQYFGPGTRLTVL.

The chain joins TRBV29-1 to TRBJ1-2; D uncertain. The CDR3 is made up of 11 amino acids. V was clipped by 2 bases and J by 10 bases, with 11 bases between them. CDR1 and CDR2 from the germline V gene are SQVTM and ANQGSEA. The CDR3 DNA reads TGCAGCGTTGAACGTGGCAGCTACTACACCTTC. It specifies CSVERGSYYTF.

In regard to this clonotype: The missing conserved phenylalanine or tryptophan at the end of this CDR3 makes a read error likely. The chain employs TRBV7-3 and TRBJ1-5, with D tentatively TRBD1 (5 bases). V was clipped by 2 bases and J by 7 bases, with 18 bases between them. The germline CDR1 and CDR2 sequences are SGHTA and FQGTGA. The CDR3 is made up of 16 amino acids. CDR3 region: CASSLVLGEYGQPQHL. DNA for the CDR3: TGTGCCAGCAGCTTAGTGTTGGGGGAATATGGACAGCCCCAGCATCTT.

This clonotype was recorded many times. The J gene is TRBJ2-1, the V gene TRBV3-1; 13 bases fit TRBD2. The germline gives CDR1 LGHDT, CDR2 YNNKEL (reference sequence). With V trimmed by 3 bases and J by 1 base, 3 bases remained unmatched. The CDR3 has 17 residues. The CDR3 region is CASSQGGLAGSYNEQFF. Here the CDR3 DNA reads TGTGCCAGCAGCCAGGGGGGACTAGCGGGGTCCTACAATGAGCAGTTCTTC.

This chain joins TRBV4-1 and TRBJ2-7; 7 nucleotides match TRBD1. This CDR3 comprises 18 residues. The J segment lost 2 bases and the V segment lost 2 bases, leaving 15 bases of the junction unmatched. Per the germline V gene, CDR1 is MGHRA and CDR2 is YSYEKL. DNA of the CDR3: TGCGCCAGCAGCCAATATTTCAAGGGGGCAAGGGGTCCCTACGAGCAGTACTTC. Translated: CASSQYFKGARGPYEQYF.

This chain links TRBV11-2 with TRBJ1-6, with D unresolved. The CDR3 has 17 amino acids. Looked up from germline, CDR1 is SGHAT and CDR2 is FQNNGV. V was trimmed by 7 bases and J by 9 bases, leaving 25 bases between them. The CDR3 reads CASMGGSVFRAGSPLHF. The CDR3 region has the DNA TGTGCCAGCATGGGTGGGTCTGTTTTCAGAGCGGGTTCACCCCTCCACTTT.

This clonotype was recorded at least ten times. The CDR3 DNA is TGTGCCAGCAGGGGGGACGGCTCCTACGAGCAGTACTTC. It encodes CASRGDGSYEQYF. The genes are TRBV28 and TRBJ2-7, with D possibly being TRBD1 or TRBD2 (5 bases each). Germline V gives CDR1 MDHEN, CDR2 SYDVKM. V lost 6 bases, J lost 0 bases, and 9 bases lay in between. The length of the CDR3 is 13 residues.

The CDR3 reads CASSIRFGGVQPQHF. The CDR3 DNA reads TGTGCCAGTAGTATAAGATTTGGAGGGGTTCAGCCCCAGCATTTT. The J gene is TRBJ1-5, the V gene TRBV19, with D maybe TRBD1 (5 bases). The CDR3 extends over 15 amino acids. The ends were cut back, 2 bases at V and 6 bases at J, with 14 bases in the middle. The germline gives CDR1 LNHDA, CDR2 SQIVND (reference sequence). Variable domain in full (rest from reference TRBV19 and TRBJ1-5): DGGITQSPKYLFRKEGQNVTLSCEQNLNHDAMYWYRQDPGQGLRLIYYSQIVNDFQKGDIAEGYSVSREKKESFPLTVTSAQKNPTAFYLCASSIRFGGVQPQHFGDGTRLSIL.

The table lists this clonotype with many counts. The CDR3 nucleotides read TGTGCCAGCACCGGGACAGGGGTCTACTACGAGCAGTACTTC. This sequence encodes CASTGTGVYYEQYF. V usage is TRBV28 and J usage is TRBJ2-7, with TRBD1 identical over 10 bases. The germline V gene encodes CDR1 MDHEN and CDR2 SYDVKM. CDR3 size: 14 residues. V gave up 7 bases and J gave up 3 bases; unmatched junction bases: 6.

This clonotype has just a few counts. The chain recombines TRBV20-1 with TRBJ2-1, with D unresolved. Trimming removed 1 base from V and 0 bases from J, with 10 bases in between. CDR1 and CDR2 from the germline V gene are DFQATT and SNEGSKA (reference sequence). CDR3 size: 15 residues. DNA of the CDR3: TGCAGTGCTAGAGCAGACCCAAACTCCTACAATGAGCAGTTCTTC. Its translation: CSARADPNSYNEQFF.

This clonotype was seen many times. The chain joins TRBV20-1 to TRBJ1-2, with 7 bases aligning to TRBD1. The CDR3 is 14 amino acids. Trimming at V came to 3 bases and at J to 6 bases, leaving 10 bases not matched to a gene. Germline CDR1 is DFQATT and CDR2 is SNEGSKA (reference sequence). This CDR3 reads CSARMGNTGDGYTF. The CDR3 region has the DNA TGCAGTGCTAGGATGGGTAATACAGGGGATGGCTACACCTTC.

About this clonotype: This may arise from a read error, as a much more abundant clone is one base away. The chain recombines TRBV20-1 with TRBJ2-1; D ambiguous. The CDR3 has 11 amino acids. The germline CDR1 and CDR2 sequences are DFQATT and SNEGSKA (reference sequence). The CDR3 is CGASDSYEQFF. The CDR3 coding sequence is TGCGGTGCATCCGACTCGTATGAGCAGTTCTTC.